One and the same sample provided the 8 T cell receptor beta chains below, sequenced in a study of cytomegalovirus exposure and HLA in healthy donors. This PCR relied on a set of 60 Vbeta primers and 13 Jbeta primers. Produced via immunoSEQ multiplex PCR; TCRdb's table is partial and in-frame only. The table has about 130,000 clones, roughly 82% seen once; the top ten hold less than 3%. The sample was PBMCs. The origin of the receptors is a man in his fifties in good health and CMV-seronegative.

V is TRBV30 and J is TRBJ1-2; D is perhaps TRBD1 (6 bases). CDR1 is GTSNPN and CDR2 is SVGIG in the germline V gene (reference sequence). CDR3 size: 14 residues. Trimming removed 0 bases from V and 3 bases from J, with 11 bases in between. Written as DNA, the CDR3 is TGTGCCTGGAGTGTATCTGGGGGCGACTATGGCTACACCTTC. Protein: CAWSVSGGDYGYTF.

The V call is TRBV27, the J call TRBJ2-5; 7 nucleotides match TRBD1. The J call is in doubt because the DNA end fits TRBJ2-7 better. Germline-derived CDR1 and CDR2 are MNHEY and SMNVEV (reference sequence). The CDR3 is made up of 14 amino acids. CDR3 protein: CASSWGQTSYEQYF. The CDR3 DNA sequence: TGTGCCAGCAGTTGGGGACAGACTTCCTACGAGCAGTACTTC.

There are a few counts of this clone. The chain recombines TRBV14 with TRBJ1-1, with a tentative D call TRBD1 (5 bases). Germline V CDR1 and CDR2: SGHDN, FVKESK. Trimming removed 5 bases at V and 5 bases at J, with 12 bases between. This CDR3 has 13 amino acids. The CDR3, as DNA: TGTGCCAGCAGCTACGGGGGGTGGACTGAAGCTTTCTTT. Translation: CASSYGGWTEAFF. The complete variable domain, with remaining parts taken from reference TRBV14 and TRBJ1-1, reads EAGVTQFPSHSVIEKGQTVTLRCDPISGHDNLYWYRRVMGKEIKFLLHFVKESKQDESGMPNNRFLAERTGGTYSTLKVQPAELEDSGVYFCASSYGGWTEAFFGQGTRLTVV.

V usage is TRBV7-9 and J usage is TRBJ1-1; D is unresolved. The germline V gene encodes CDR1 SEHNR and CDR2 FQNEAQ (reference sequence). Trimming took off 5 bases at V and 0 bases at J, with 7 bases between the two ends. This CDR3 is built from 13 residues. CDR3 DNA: TGTGCCAGCAGCGCCCAGGTGAACACTGAAGCTTTCTTT. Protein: CASSAQVNTEAFF.

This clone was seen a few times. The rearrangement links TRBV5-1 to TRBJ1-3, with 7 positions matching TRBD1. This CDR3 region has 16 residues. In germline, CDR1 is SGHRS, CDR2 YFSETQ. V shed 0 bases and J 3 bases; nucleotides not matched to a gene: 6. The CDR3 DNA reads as TGCGCCAGCAGCTTGGCCGCGACAGGGAATGGAAACACCATATATTTT. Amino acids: CASSLAATGNGNTIYF.

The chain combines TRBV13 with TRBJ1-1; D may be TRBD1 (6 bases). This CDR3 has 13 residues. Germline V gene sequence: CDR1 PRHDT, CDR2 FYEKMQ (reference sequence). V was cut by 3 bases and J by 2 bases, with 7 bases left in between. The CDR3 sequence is CASSLDSNTEAFF. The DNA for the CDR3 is TGTGCCAGCAGCTTGGACAGTAACACTGAAGCTTTCTTT.

The DNA for the CDR3 is TGTGCCAGTAGTATAAGCTGGGCACACAATGAGCAGTTCTTC. Its translation is CASSISWAHNEQFF. V is TRBV19 and J is TRBJ2-1; no reliable D call. The CDR3 is 14 amino acids. V lost 2 bases and J lost 5, with 10 bases in between. The V gene's germline CDR1 is LNHDA and CDR2 SQIVND (reference sequence).

The CDR3 region is CASSLAGGFTDTQYF. The DNA of the CDR3 is TGCGCCAGCAGCTTAGCGGGGGGGTTCACAGATACGCAGTATTTT. The V call is TRBV5-1, the J call TRBJ2-3; TRBD2 matches 10 bases. Per germline, CDR1 SGHRS and CDR2 YFSETQ. The V gene end was trimmed by 2 bases and the J gene end by 2 bases; junction bases not matched to a gene: 2. The CDR3 has 15 amino acids.